The 8 T cell receptor beta chains in this list originate from one sample, sequenced in a study of early T cells in non-severe SARS-CoV-2 infection. MiXCR, applied by TCRdb to the 5' RACE reads, yields one record per CDR3 protein. The sample shows tens of thousands of distinct CDR3 sequences, 12% of them seen only once. Sequenced: whole blood. These receptors were collected from an adult who was a healthcare worker with PCR-confirmed SARS-CoV-2 infection or an uninfected control (not recorded which).

This clonotype was observed at least ten times. V and J are TRBV2 and TRBJ1-2; weak D call: TRBD1 (6 bases). Trimming left V 8 bases short and J 7 bases short, with 14 bases between. In germline, CDR1 is SNHLY, CDR2 FYNNEI. The CDR3 sequence is 12 residues long. The CDR3 protein is CASYREEGGYTF. The CDR3 nucleotides are TGTGCCAGCTACAGGGAAGAGGGTGGCTACACCTTC.

The chain recombines TRBV28 with TRBJ2-2; 7 positions match TRBD1. V dropped 4 bases and J dropped 0; count of bases not matched to a gene: 8. Germline V gene lookup returns CDR1 MDHEN and CDR2 SYDVKM. This CDR3 has 17 residues. The CDR3 bases are TGTGCCAGCAGTTCCTCCTCCGGGACAGCGAACACCGGGGAGCTGTTTTTT. Translating gives CASSSSSGTANTGELFF. Filled out from reference TRBV28 and TRBJ2-2, the complete variable domain reads DVKVTQSSRYLVKRTGEKVFLECVQDMDHENMFWYRQDPGLGLRLIYFSYDVKMKEKGDIPEGYSVSREKKERFSLILESASTNQTSMYLCASSSSSGTANTGELFFGEGSRLTVL.

V is TRBV25-1 and J is TRBJ2-1, with unresolved D. V was clipped by 2 bases and J by 5 bases, with 7 bases between them. The CDR3 extends over 13 amino acids. The germline gives CDR1 MGHDK, CDR2 SYGVNS. This CDR3 is CASSERLHNEQFF. In DNA, the CDR3 is TGTGCCAGCAGTGAACGGCTCCACAATGAGCAGTTCTTC.

CDR3 sequence: CASSEWRGQPQHF. The CDR3, as DNA: TGTGCCAGCAGTGAATGGCGAGGGCAGCCCCAGCATTTT. The rearrangement joins TRBV6-1 to TRBJ1-5; D is ambiguous. This CDR3 spans 13 amino acids. Trimming removed 2 bases from V and 7 bases from J, with 9 bases in between. The V gene's germline CDR1 is MNHNS and CDR2 SASEGT.

This clonotype was counted many times. In nucleotides, the CDR3 is TGTGCAAGTCGCTTGGGGGCTAGCGGGGGGCCCCTATCGGGCGAGCAGTACTTC. This gives the protein CASRLGASGGPLSGEQYF. The J gene is TRBJ2-7, the V gene TRBV12-2; TRBD2 is the table's D call, not checked against the DNA. TRBV12-2 is designated a pseudogene. The CDR3 length is 18 residues.

The rearrangement joins TRBV29-1 to TRBJ2-1; 7 bases map to TRBD2. CDR1 is SQVTM and CDR2 is ANQGSEA in the germline V gene. CDR3 length equals 13 residues. V dropped 1 base and J dropped 8; count of bases not matched to a gene: 5. The CDR3 region has the DNA TGCAGCGTTGAAGGTAGGGGAGGGGATGAGCAGTTCTTC. Translation gives CSVEGRGGDEQFF.

This clonotype was recorded a few times. This sequence joins TRBV7-3 and TRBJ1-6; D is uncertain. The germline CDR1 and CDR2 sequences are SGHTA and FQGTGA. The CDR3 is made up of 16 amino acids. V was trimmed by 6 bases and J by 7 bases, leaving 19 bases between them. The CDR3 DNA reads as TGTGCCAGCAGTCAATCCTCGGGCCGCGAAAATTCACCCCTCCACTTT. This gives the protein CASSQSSGRENSPLHF.

This sequence joins TRBV7-2 and TRBJ2-3; D is unresolved. The CDR3 runs 15 residues. The germline CDR1 and CDR2 sequences are SGHTA and FQGNSA. V lost 5 bases to trimming and J lost 0 bases, with 12 bases between them. CDR3 sequence: CASSQAYYSTDTQYF. The CDR3 DNA sequence: TGTGCCAGCAGCCAAGCGTATTATAGCACAGATACGCAGTATTTT.